A single T cell receptor beta chain is shown here with its context. The authors' processing: The authors estimated nucleated cell counts from reference gene primer amplification. Profiled with immunoSEQ multiplex PCR; TCRdb holds only in-frame clones, not every one. V, J and clone size derive from that table, while D and trimming were established from the DNA sequence. The sample contains under 75,000 clones, around 88% of which appear only once. Germline CDR1 SGHRS, CDR2 YFSETQ. V was shortened by 3 bases and J by 9 bases, with 14 bases between the two germline ends. The CDR3 sequence is 13 residues long. This specimen belongs to a study of blood T cell repertoires in COVID-19. Study at large: T cells, B-cell-depleted T cells, or PBMCs provided the cDNA or gDNA that served as material.

V gene TRBV5-1 combines with J gene TRBJ2-3; D may be TRBD2 (6 bases). Input material: peripheral blood. This TCR came from a woman of 80 years or more with active COVID-19. The CDR3 nucleotides read TGCGCCAGCAGCTGGCGGGGACTGGGGACGCAGTATTTT. It is translated as CASSWRGLGTQYF.